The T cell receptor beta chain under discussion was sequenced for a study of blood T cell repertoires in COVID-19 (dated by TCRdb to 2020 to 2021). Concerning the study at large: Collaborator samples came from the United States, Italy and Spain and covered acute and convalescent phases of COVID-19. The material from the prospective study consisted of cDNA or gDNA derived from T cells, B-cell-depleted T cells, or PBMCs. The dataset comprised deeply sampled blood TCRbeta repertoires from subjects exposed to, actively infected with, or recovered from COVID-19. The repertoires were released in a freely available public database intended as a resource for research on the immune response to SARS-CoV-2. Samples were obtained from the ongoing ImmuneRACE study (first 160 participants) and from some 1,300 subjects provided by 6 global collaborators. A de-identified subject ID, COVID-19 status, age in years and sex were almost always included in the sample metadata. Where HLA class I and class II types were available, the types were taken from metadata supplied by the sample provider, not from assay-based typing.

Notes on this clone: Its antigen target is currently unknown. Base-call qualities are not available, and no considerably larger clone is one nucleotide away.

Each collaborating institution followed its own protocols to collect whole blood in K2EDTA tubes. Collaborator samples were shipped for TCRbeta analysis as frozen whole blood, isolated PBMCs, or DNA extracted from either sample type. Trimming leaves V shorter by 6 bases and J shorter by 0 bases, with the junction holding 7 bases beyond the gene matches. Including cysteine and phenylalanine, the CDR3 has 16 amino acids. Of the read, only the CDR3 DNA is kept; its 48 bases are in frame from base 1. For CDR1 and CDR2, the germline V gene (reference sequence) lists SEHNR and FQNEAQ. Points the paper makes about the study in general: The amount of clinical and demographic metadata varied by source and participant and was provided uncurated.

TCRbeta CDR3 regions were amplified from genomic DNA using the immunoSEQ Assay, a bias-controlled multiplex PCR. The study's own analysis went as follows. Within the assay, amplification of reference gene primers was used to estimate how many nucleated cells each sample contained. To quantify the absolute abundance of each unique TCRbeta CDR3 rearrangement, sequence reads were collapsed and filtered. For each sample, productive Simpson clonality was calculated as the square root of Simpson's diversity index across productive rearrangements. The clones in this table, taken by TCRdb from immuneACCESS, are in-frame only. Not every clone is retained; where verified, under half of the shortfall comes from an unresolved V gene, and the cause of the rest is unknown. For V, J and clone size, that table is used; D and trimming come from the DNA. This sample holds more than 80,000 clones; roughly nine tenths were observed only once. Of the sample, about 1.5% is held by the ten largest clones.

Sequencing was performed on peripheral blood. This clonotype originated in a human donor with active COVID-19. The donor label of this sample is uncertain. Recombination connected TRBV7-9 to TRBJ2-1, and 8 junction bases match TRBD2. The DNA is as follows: TGTGCCAGCAGACAAAAAGCGGGGGACTCCTACAATGAGCAGTTCTTC. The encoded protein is CASRQKAGDSYNEQFF.